These 30 T cell receptor beta chains were all obtained from the same sample, sequenced in a study of Graves' ophthalmopathy and Graves' hyperthyroidism. Amplification of TCR beta CDR3 regions used RNA transcripts. RT-PCR with HTBI primers came first, then second-round multiplex PCR. TCRdb reprocessed the multiplex PCR reads with MiXCR, giving one entry per CDR3 protein. Among about 480,000 distinct CDR3 sequences listed, approximately 14% were seen once. The source material was blood. These receptors all stem from a woman aged 25 to 45 with Graves' ophthalmopathy.

This clonotype was counted at least ten times. The chain uses TRBV12-3 or TRBV12-4 and TRBJ2-7; 11 bases match TRBD1. The V and J ends lost 5 bases and 7 bases, in that order; junction bases with no gene match: 7. This CDR3 comprises 14 residues. The CDR3 loop is CASSTGTGGLEQYF. The CDR3 coding sequence is TGTGCCAGCAGTACCGGGACAGGGGGTCTTGAGCAGTACTTC.

With respect to this clonotype: A clone one base away is much larger, so this may be a read error. The V call is TRBV6-5, the J call TRBJ1-1, with D tentatively TRBD1 (6 bases). Germline CDR1 reads MNHEY; CDR2 reads SVGAGI. The CDR3 spans 15 residues. The CDR3 sequence: CASSYGQRVITEASF. CDR3 in DNA: TGTGCCAGCAGTTACGGACAGCGGGTGATCACTGAAGCTTCCTTT.

The chain has TRBV5-6 and TRBJ2-4; D gene ambiguous. Deletions cut 3 bases from V and 0 bases from J, with 16 bases between. The CDR3 extends over 17 amino acids. Per the germline V gene, CDR1 is SGHDT and CDR2 is YYEEEE. CDR3 sequence: CASSSHYSDIAKNIQYF. The CDR3 region has the DNA TGTGCCAGCAGCTCGCACTACTCTGATATAGCCAAAAACATTCAGTACTTC.

This clonotype was detected a few times. V gene TRBV29-1 combines with J gene TRBJ2-7, with TRBD2 matching 8 bases. The CDR3 spans 14 residues. After removal of 4 bases from V and 6 bases from J, the junction contained 11 bases not matched to a gene. Germline CDR1 and CDR2: SQVTM and ANQGSEA. The CDR3 DNA reads TGCAGCGTTGTCTTGTACGGGAGGGATCTCGAGCAGTACTTC. Protein product: CSVVLYGRDLEQYF.

This clonotype was found many times. V and J are TRBV4-2 and TRBJ1-5, with no clear D. The CDR3 runs to 15 residues. V lost 2 bases to trimming and J lost 0 bases, with 8 bases between them. CDR1 is LGHNA and CDR2 is YNFKEQ in the germline V gene. CDR3 sequence reads: CASSQRQDSNQPQHF. The CDR3 nucleotides read TGTGCCAGCAGCCAAAGGCAGGATAGCAATCAGCCCCAGCATTTT.

The V call is TRBV29-1, the J call TRBJ2-7, with 10 nucleotides matching TRBD2. The V gene end was trimmed by 3 bases and the J gene end by 0 bases; junction bases not matched to a gene: 5. This CDR3 has 15 amino acids. The germline gives CDR1 SQVTM, CDR2 ANQGSEA. CDR3 sequence reads: CSVEASGRGSYEQYF. CDR3 nucleotide sequence: TGCAGCGTTGAGGCTAGCGGGAGAGGCTCCTACGAGCAGTACTTC.

This clonotype was detected many times. This sequence joins TRBV28 and TRBJ2-5; no reliable D call. The CDR3 totals 14 residues. Germline-derived CDR1 and CDR2 are MDHEN and SYDVKM. Trimming removed 3 bases at V and 2 bases at J, with 10 bases between. Here the CDR3 DNA reads TGTGCCAGCAGTTTCCGGGTCCCGCAAGAGACCCAGTACTTC. It codes for CASSFRVPQETQYF.

There are many counts of this clonotype. V is TRBV28 and J is TRBJ2-5; D is unclear. V shed 7 bases and J shed 7 bases, with 10 bases lying between them. The CDR3 has 11 amino acids. Germline V gives CDR1 MDHEN, CDR2 SYDVKM. The CDR3 loop reads CASKGVGTQYF. For the CDR3, the DNA is TGTGCCAGCAAAGGCGTCGGGACCCAGTACTTC.

This clonotype was seen repeatedly, ten times or more. The rearrangement uses TRBV6-2 or TRBV6-3 and TRBJ2-7; the D gene is possibly TRBD2 (6 bases). V lost 0 bases and J lost 2, with 23 bases in between. Per germline, CDR1 MNHEY and CDR2 SVGEGT. This CDR3 has 19 residues. The CDR3 DNA sequence: TGTGCCAGCAGTTACTCGAGGATTCGGTCGGGAGCGCCCACCTACGAGCAGTACTTC. It codes for CASSYSRIRSGAPTYEQYF.

This clonotype was seen repeatedly, ten times or more. The chain uses TRBV12-3 or TRBV12-4 and TRBJ1-2; D unresolved. The ends were cut back, 1 base at V and 8 bases at J, with 8 bases in the middle. There are 12 residues in the CDR3. In nucleotides, the CDR3 is TGTGCCAGCAGTTTAGATCGGACCGGCTACACCTTC. It encodes CASSLDRTGYTF.

This clonotype is categorized as medium-sized. This rearrangement joins TRBV7-8 to TRBJ2-7; D possibly corresponds to TRBD2 (6 bases). Trimming took 4 bases from V and 3 from J, leaving 10 bases between them. The CDR3 sequence is 13 residues long. Germline CDR1 reads SGHVS; CDR2 reads FQNEAQ. The CDR3 sequence is CASSSRDFYEQYF. The DNA of the CDR3 is TGTGCCAGCAGCTCCCGGGACTTCTACGAGCAGTACTTC.

At least ten counts were recorded for this clonotype. The J gene is TRBJ2-7, the V gene TRBV30, with a possible D match to TRBD2 (5 bases). The V end lost 0 bases, the J end lost 2 bases, and 20 bases lay between the germline ends. Germline V gene data show CDR1 as GTSNPN and CDR2 as SVGIG (reference sequence). The CDR3 totals 17 residues. CDR3 amino acids: CAWSVGPLEGPTYEQYF. The CDR3, as DNA: TGTGCCTGGAGTGTCGGCCCCCTTGAGGGCCCAACCTACGAGCAGTACTTC.

This rearrangement joins TRBV27 to TRBJ2-5; D remains unclear. The V end was cut by 4 bases, the J end by 5 bases, with 8 bases between. The CDR3 loop spans 12 amino acids. Per germline, CDR1 MNHEY and CDR2 SMNVEV (reference sequence). Here the CDR3 DNA reads TGTGCCAGCAGTTATATAGGGGAGACCCAGTACTTC. As protein: CASSYIGETQYF.

The chain joins TRBV6-1 to TRBJ2-5, with unresolved D. Trimming removed 6 bases at V and 1 base at J, with 15 bases between. The CDR3 has 15 residues. CDR1 is MNHNS and CDR2 is SASEGT in the germline V gene. Here the CDR3 DNA reads TGTGCCAGCAGCTCCACCGGACGTTCCCAAGAGACCCAGTACTTC. Translated, it gives CASSSTGRSQETQYF.

A few counts support this clonotype. CDR3 amino acids: CASSLSRGRVYEQYF. DNA of the CDR3: TGTGCCAGCAGTTTAAGTAGGGGCAGGGTCTACGAGCAGTACTTC. The chain recombines TRBV12-3 or TRBV12-4 with TRBJ2-7, with D possibly matching TRBD1 (5 bases). CDR3 size: 15 residues. V was shortened by 2 bases and J by 3 bases, with 14 bases between the two germline ends.

This clonotype was found many times. The chain uses TRBV13 and TRBJ2-7; 9 bases fit TRBD2. The junction had 4 bases not matched to a gene; V was cut back by 3 bases and J by 4 bases. The CDR3 extends over 14 amino acids. Per the germline V gene, CDR1 is PRHDT and CDR2 is FYEKMQ (reference sequence). In DNA form, the CDR3 reads TGTGCCAGCAGCTTTAGCGGGAGAAGTTACGAGCAGTACTTC. Translation: CASSFSGRSYEQYF.

The genes are TRBV9 and TRBJ2-2; D remains unclear. Per the germline V gene, CDR1 is SGDLS and CDR2 is YYNGEE. CDR3 length equals 13 residues. V lost 0 bases, J lost 8 bases, and 8 bases lay in between. CDR3 sequence: CASSVVTSGELFF. The CDR3 DNA follows: TGTGCCAGCAGCGTAGTGACAAGTGGGGAGCTGTTTTTT. Combining the CDR3 with reference TRBV9 and TRBJ2-2 gives the whole variable domain DSGVTQTPKHLITATGQRVTLRCSPRSGDLSVYWYQQSLDQGLQFLIQYYNGEERAKGNILERFSAQQFPDLHSELNLSSLELGDSALYFCASSVVTSGELFFGEGSRLTVL.

This clonotype was counted ten times or more. The CDR3 coding sequence is TGTGCCAGCAGTTCCCCTGGAAGGTCCTCTGGCAAAAACATTCAGTACTTC. It specifies CASSSPGRSSGKNIQYF. V and J are TRBV27 and TRBJ2-4; D unresolved. The CDR3 is 17 amino acids. Trimming removed 4 bases at V and 3 bases at J, with 19 bases between. Germline V CDR1 and CDR2: MNHEY, SMNVEV (reference sequence).

In this sample, this clonotype turned up many times. Possible read error: a much larger clone is one base away. This sequence joins TRBV6-1 and TRBJ1-2, with a weak D call TRBD1 (6 bases). V lost 7 bases and J lost 3, with 9 bases in between. Germline V lookup: CDR1 MNHNS, CDR2 SASEGT. CDR3 length equals 12 residues. CDR3 DNA sequence: TGTGCCAGCACTCGACAGGACTATGGCTACACCTTC. Translating gives CASTRQDYGYTF.

This rearrangement joins TRBV12-3 or TRBV12-4 to TRBJ1-1; no clear D gene. This CDR3 contains 14 residues. Trimming took 6 bases from V and 1 from J, leaving 12 bases between them. The CDR3 region is CASRSPGQNTEAFF. DNA of the CDR3: TGTGCCAGCAGGAGCCCCGGTCAGAACACTGAAGCTTTCTTT.

This clonotype was seen many times. V usage is TRBV13 and J usage is TRBJ2-5, with no clear D. CDR3 size: 14 residues. CDR1 is PRHDT and CDR2 is FYEKMQ in the germline V gene (reference sequence). With 7 bases removed from V and 2 bases from J, the gap between germline ends came to 14 bases. CDR3 sequence (DNA): TGTGCCAGCACCCAGGCTGGCTCTCAAGAGACCCAGTACTTC. This codes for CASTQAGSQETQYF.

The sample holds one count of this clonotype. This chain links TRBV6-1 with TRBJ2-7, with D possibly being TRBD2 (5 bases). This CDR3 has 13 amino acids. V was pared by 7 bases and J by 4 bases, with 14 bases between. The V gene's germline CDR1 is MNHNS and CDR2 SASEGT. The CDR3 protein is CASTIEGGYEQYF. CDR3 in DNA: TGTGCCAGCACCATCGAGGGTGGTTACGAGCAGTACTTC.

This sequence joins TRBV29-1 and TRBJ2-5; 7 positions agree with TRBD1. The CDR3 has 16 residues. Germline CDR1 is SQVTM and CDR2 is ANQGSEA. V shed 1 base and J 1 base; nucleotides not matched to a gene: 9. The CDR3 DNA follows: TGCAGCGTTGAAGGACCGGGGACAGATCCCCAAGAGACCCAGTACTTC. Its protein product is CSVEGPGTDPQETQYF.

This clonotype was observed at least ten times. The chain employs TRBV6-1 and TRBJ2-7, with TRBD2 matching 10 bases. The CDR3 length is 14 residues. Trimming took 5 bases from V and 3 from J; bases not matched to a gene: 4. The germline gives CDR1 MNHNS, CDR2 SASEGT. In nucleotides, the CDR3 is TGTGCCAGCAGTAAGAGGACTAGCGGCTACGAGCAGTACTTC. This translates into CASSKRTSGYEQYF.

This rearrangement joins TRBV10-3 to TRBJ2-5, with 9 bases aligning to TRBD2. Germline V gene sequence: CDR1 ENHRY, CDR2 SYGVKD. After removal of 5 bases from V and 5 bases from J, the junction contained 6 bases not matched to a gene. The CDR3 totals 14 residues. The CDR3 DNA is TGTGCCATCAGTCCTAGCGGGATGGTGGAGACCCAGTACTTC. Amino acid sequence: CAISPSGMVETQYF.

This clonotype has at least ten counts. The chain carries TRBV12-3 or TRBV12-4 and TRBJ2-2; D is unresolved. Trimming pared 7 bases from V and 5 bases from J, leaving 17 bases between. This CDR3 region has 15 residues. CDR3 DNA sequence: TGTGCCAGCACCTCGACCATAACGAGGACCGGGGAGCTGTTTTTT. Residues: CASTSTITRTGELFF.

This clonotype was seen more than once but under ten times. The CDR3 DNA follows: TGTGCCAGCACCTCTGGGGCCGCGAACACCGGGGAGCTGTTTTTT. Its protein is CASTSGAANTGELFF. The genes are TRBV7-9 and TRBJ2-2; possibly TRBD1 for D (5 bases). The CDR3 is 15 residues long. Germline CDR1 and CDR2: SEHNR and FQNEAQ (reference sequence). V was pared by 7 bases and J by 0 bases, with 12 bases between.

This clonotype showed up many times. This sequence joins TRBV27 and TRBJ2-7, with D perhaps TRBD1 or TRBD2 (5 bases each). Trimming left V 4 bases short and J 7 bases short, with 17 bases between. This CDR3 is built from 14 residues. Germline CDR1 reads MNHEY; CDR2 reads SMNVEV (reference sequence). Here the CDR3 DNA reads TGTGCCAGCAGTTACCAGGGACGGGAAGGGGAGCAGTACTTC. This codes for CASSYQGREGEQYF.

This clonotype has a count of ten or more. The chain carries TRBV18 and TRBJ2-7; no firm D call. Deletions cut 2 bases from V and 3 bases from J, with 8 bases between. Germline values: CDR1 KGHSH, CDR2 LQKENI. The CDR3 covers 13 residues. The CDR3: CASSPNPSYEQYF. The CDR3 region has the DNA TGTGCCAGCTCACCAAACCCCAGCTACGAGCAGTACTTC. Drawing the rest from reference TRBV18 and TRBJ2-7, the complete variable domain is NAGVMQNPRHLVRRRGQEARLRCSPMKGHSHVYWYRQLPEEGLKFMVYLQKENIIDESGMPKERFSAEFPKEGPSILRIQQVVRGDSAAYFCASSPNPSYEQYFGPGTRLTVT.

In this sample, this clonotype turned up many times. The gene calls are TRBV20-1 and TRBJ2-2; D may be TRBD2 (6 bases). The CDR3 has 15 amino acids. Germline CDR1 is DFQATT and CDR2 is SNEGSKA (reference sequence). Trimming removed 0 bases from V and 5 bases from J, with 13 bases in between. CDR3 loop: CSARERTAGTGELFF. Written as DNA, the CDR3 is TGCAGTGCTAGAGAGAGGACCGCGGGGACCGGGGAGCTGTTTTTT.